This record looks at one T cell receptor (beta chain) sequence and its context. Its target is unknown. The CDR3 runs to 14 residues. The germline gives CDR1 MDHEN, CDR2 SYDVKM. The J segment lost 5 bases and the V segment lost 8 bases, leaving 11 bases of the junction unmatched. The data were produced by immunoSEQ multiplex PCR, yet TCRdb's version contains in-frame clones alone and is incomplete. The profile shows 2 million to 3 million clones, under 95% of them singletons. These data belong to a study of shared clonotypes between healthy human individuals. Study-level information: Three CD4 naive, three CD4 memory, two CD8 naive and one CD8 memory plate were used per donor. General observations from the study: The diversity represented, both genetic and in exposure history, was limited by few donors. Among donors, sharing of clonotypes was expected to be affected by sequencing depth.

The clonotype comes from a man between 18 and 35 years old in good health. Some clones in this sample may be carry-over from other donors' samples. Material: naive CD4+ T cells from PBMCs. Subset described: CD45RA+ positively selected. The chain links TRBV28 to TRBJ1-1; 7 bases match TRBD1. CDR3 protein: CASQTTGSRTEAFF. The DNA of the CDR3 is TGTGCCAGCCAGACGACAGGGTCGAGGACTGAAGCTTTCTTT. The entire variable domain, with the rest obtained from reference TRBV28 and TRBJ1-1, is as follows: DVKVTQSSRYLVKRTGEKVFLECVQDMDHENMFWYRQDPGLGLRLIYFSYDVKMKEKGDIPEGYSVSREKKERFSLILESASTNQTSMYLCASQTTGSRTEAFFGQGTRLTVV.